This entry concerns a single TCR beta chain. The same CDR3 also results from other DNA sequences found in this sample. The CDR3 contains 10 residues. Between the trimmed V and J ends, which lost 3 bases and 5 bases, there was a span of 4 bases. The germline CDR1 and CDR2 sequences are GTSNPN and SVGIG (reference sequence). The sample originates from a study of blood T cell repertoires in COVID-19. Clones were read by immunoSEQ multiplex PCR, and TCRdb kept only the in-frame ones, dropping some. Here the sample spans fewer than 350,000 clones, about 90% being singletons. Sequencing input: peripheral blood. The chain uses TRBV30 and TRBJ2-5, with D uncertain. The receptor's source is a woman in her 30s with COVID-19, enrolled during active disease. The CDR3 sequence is CAWSRETQYF. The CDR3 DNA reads TGTGCCTGGAGCCGGGAGACCCAGTACTTC. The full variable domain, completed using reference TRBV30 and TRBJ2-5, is SQTIHQWPATLVQPVGSPLSLECTVEGTSNPNLYWYRQAAGRGLQLLFYSVGIGQISSEVPQNLSASRPQDRQFILSSKKLLLSDSGFYLCAWSRETQYFGPGTRLLVL.